The 10 T cell receptor beta chains listed next were all sequenced from one sample in a study of cytomegalovirus exposure and HLA in healthy donors. Data came from immunoSEQ multiplex PCR; TCRdb stores just in-frame clones and leaves some out. The data contain approximately 300,000 clones, 86% of them singletons. The sample comprised PBMCs. These receptors were obtained from a woman under 30 in good health and CMV-seronegative.

The J gene is TRBJ1-1, the V gene TRBV4-2; D remains unclear. Germline CDR1 LGHNA, CDR2 YNFKEQ. V shed 3 bases and J shed 3 bases, with 29 bases lying between them. The CDR3 extends over 20 amino acids. The chain's CDR3 is CASSHPKGLWQKKADTEAFF. CDR3 nucleotides: TGTGCCAGCAGCCACCCGAAAGGACTATGGCAAAAAAAGGCGGACACTGAAGCTTTCTTT.

This rearrangement joins TRBV6-5 to TRBJ2-7; TRBD1 matches 7 bases. The CDR3 extends over 15 amino acids. Germline V gives CDR1 MNHEY, CDR2 SVGAGI. The V and J ends lost 6 bases and 0 bases, in that order; junction bases with no gene match: 8. CDR3 loop: CASSPTGTASYEQYF. The CDR3 DNA reads as TGTGCCAGCAGCCCAACCGGGACAGCCTCCTACGAGCAGTACTTC.

The DNA of the CDR3 is TGTGCCAGCAGTGAAACAGGGGGAACCGGGGAGCTGTTTTTT. Its translation is CASSETGGTGELFF. The V gene is TRBV2, the J gene TRBJ2-2, with 8 positions matching TRBD1. Germline values: CDR1 SNHLY, CDR2 FYNNEI. The CDR3 covers 14 residues. The V and J ends lost 2 bases and 5 bases, in that order; junction bases with no gene match: 1.

CDR3: CASSQGASGRVGDTQYF. The CDR3 nucleotides read TGCGCCAGCAGCCAAGGGGCTAGCGGGAGGGTTGGAGATACGCAGTATTTT. This rearrangement joins TRBV4-3 to TRBJ2-3; 12 nucleotides match TRBD2. The CDR3 is 17 residues long. Germline values: CDR1 LGHNA, CDR2 YSLEER. The junction had 7 bases not matched to a gene; V was cut back by 1 base and J by 5 bases.

The chain couples TRBV5-6 to TRBJ2-3; 9 bases fit TRBD2. V trimming: 0 bases; J trimming: 5 bases; junction bases outside the gene matches: 7. The germline V gene has CDR1 SGHDT and CDR2 YYEEEE. CDR3 length: 16 residues. CDR3 residues: CASSLVAGGRQDTQYF. The CDR3 coding sequence is TGTGCCAGCAGCTTGGTTGCGGGAGGGCGGCAAGATACGCAGTATTTT.

The V gene is TRBV4-1, the J gene TRBJ2-3, with TRBD2 matching over 10 bases. V was pared by 4 bases and J by 4 bases, with 5 bases of the junction left unmatched. The germline gives CDR1 MGHRA, CDR2 YSYEKL. The CDR3 loop spans 15 amino acids. The CDR3 sequence: CASSPLAGVADTQYF. DNA for the CDR3: TGCGCCAGCAGCCCCCTAGCGGGAGTTGCAGATACGCAGTATTTT.

The chain couples TRBV5-4 to TRBJ2-3; D is possibly TRBD2 (6 bases). CDR1 is SGHNT, CDR2 YYREEE, per germline (reference sequence). CDR3 length: 13 amino acids. Trimming took off 0 bases at V and 6 bases at J, with 8 bases between the two ends. The CDR3 nucleotides read TGTGCCAGCAGCTTGGCGGGGAGGGATACGCAGTATTTT. Translated, it gives CASSLAGRDTQYF.

This chain uses TRBV14 with TRBJ2-1; 7 bases fit TRBD2. The CDR3 totals 14 residues. From germline, CDR1 is SGHDN and CDR2 FVKESK. Trimming removed 5 bases from V and 0 bases from J; junction bases left unmatched: 1. CDR3 DNA sequence: TGTGCCAGCAGCAGGACTAGCTCCTACAATGAGCAGTTCTTC. As protein: CASSRTSSYNEQFF.

The gene calls are TRBV6-1 and TRBJ2-1; 9 nucleotides align to TRBD2. CDR3 length: 14 residues. V lost 10 bases to trimming and J lost 6 bases; unmatched junction nucleotides: 10. CDR1 and CDR2 from the germline V gene are MNHNS and SASEGT. The CDR3 spells CATLISGRLNEQFF. In nucleotides, the CDR3 is TGTGCCACCCTGATAAGCGGGAGGCTCAATGAGCAGTTCTTC.

This chain uses TRBV27 with TRBJ1-1; 7 bases align to TRBD1. The CDR3 loop spans 16 amino acids. Trimming took 2 bases from V and 3 from J; bases not matched to a gene: 9. Germline-derived CDR1 and CDR2 are MNHEY and SMNVEV (reference sequence). The CDR3, as DNA: TGTGCCAGCAGTTTAAGGATCCAGGGGGTGTACACTGAAGCTTTCTTT. Amino acid sequence: CASSLRIQGVYTEAFF.